Below, 26 T cell receptor beta chains from the same sample are listed, as sequenced in a study of T cell responses to AZD1222 COVID-19 vaccine. Produced via immunoSEQ multiplex PCR; TCRdb's table is partial and in-frame only. The table has approximately 70,000 clones, about nine tenths seen once. The input for sequencing was peripheral blood, taken on day 0 of AZD1222 vaccination. The receptor source for this set is an adult in good health.

This chain connects TRBV7-6 to TRBJ1-4; weak D call: TRBD1 (5 bases). There are 16 residues in the CDR3. The V end was cut by 4 bases, the J end by 8 bases, with 20 bases between. CDR1 SGHVS and CDR2 FNYEAQ come from the germline V gene. CDR3 in DNA: TGTGCCAGCAGCTATGAAGTGGGGCGCGAACAGGAAAAACTGTTTTTT. As protein: CASSYEVGREQEKLFF. Looking up the rest from reference TRBV7-6 and TRBJ1-4 gives the full variable domain: GAGVSQSPRYKVTKRGQDVALRCDPISGHVSLYWYRQALGQGPEFLTYFNYEAQQDKSGLPNDRFSAERPEGSISTLTIQRTEQRDSAMYRCASSYEVGREQEKLFFGSGTQLSVL.

The chain is built from TRBV28 and TRBJ1-3; D unclear. CDR1 is MDHEN and CDR2 is SYDVKM in the germline V gene. V was shortened by 7 bases and J by 0 bases, with 4 bases between the two germline ends. The CDR3 covers 12 residues. CDR3 sequence reads: CASKSSGNTIYF. The DNA of the CDR3 is TGTGCCAGCAAATCCTCTGGAAACACCATATATTTT.

This clone was detected once. The chain couples TRBV19 to TRBJ1-1; D unclear. Between the trimmed V and J ends, which lost 3 bases and 1 base, there was a span of 9 bases. This CDR3 is 14 amino acids long. Germline-derived CDR1 and CDR2 are LNHDA and SQIVND (reference sequence). The CDR3 reads CASSMSTQNTEAFF. CDR3 sequence (DNA): TGTGCCAGTAGTATGAGTACTCAGAACACTGAAGCTTTCTTT.

The rearrangement links TRBV18 to TRBJ2-2, with 9 bases fitting TRBD2. Trimming took 3 bases from V and 1 from J; bases not matched to a gene: 3. Germline CDR1 KGHSH, CDR2 LQKENI. The CDR3 runs to 16 residues. The DNA of the CDR3 is TGTGCCAGCTCACCCTCTAGCGGGGAGAACACCGGGGAGCTGTTTTTT. Amino acids: CASSPSSGENTGELFF.

The chain joins TRBV6-5 to TRBJ1-3; D gene ambiguous. The V end lost 0 bases, the J end lost 3 bases, and 6 bases lay between the germline ends. The CDR3 is 14 amino acids. Germline V lookup: CDR1 MNHEY, CDR2 SVGAGI. The CDR3 nucleotides are TGTGCCAGCAGTTACTCCGGGGTTGGAAACACCATATATTTT. Translated: CASSYSGVGNTIYF.

V and J are TRBV19 and TRBJ2-1; a weak D match, TRBD1 (6 bases). V lost 10 bases, J lost 3 bases, and 10 bases lay in between. From germline, CDR1 is LNHDA and CDR2 SQIVND (reference sequence). The CDR3 consists of 12 residues. In DNA form, the CDR3 reads TGTGCCACCCTGGACAGCTACAATGAGCAGTTCTTC. This translates into CATLDSYNEQFF.

Only one count was recorded for this clone. Here the CDR3 DNA reads TGTGCCAGCAGCCACGACGCCCCCTACGAGCAGTACTTC. Translation: CASSHDAPYEQYF. V is TRBV3-1 (or the pseudogene TRBV3-2) and J is TRBJ2-7; D remains ambiguous. V lost 3 bases, J lost 2 bases, and 8 bases lay in between. The CDR3 covers 13 residues. Germline V lookup: CDR1 LGHDT, CDR2 YNNKEL (reference sequence).

This sequence joins TRBV7-2 and TRBJ2-1; TRBD2 might be the D (5 bases). CDR3 length: 16 residues. The germline V gene encodes CDR1 SGHTA and CDR2 FQGNSA. V shed 0 bases and J shed 6 bases, with 15 bases lying between them. This CDR3 reads CASSLAGGFFRNEQFF. CDR3 coding DNA: TGTGCCAGCAGCTTAGCGGGCGGGTTTTTCCGCAATGAGCAGTTCTTC.

The chain joins TRBV10-3 to TRBJ2-7; TRBD1 agrees at 7 bases. CDR3 length: 13 residues. The germline V gene has CDR1 ENHRY and CDR2 SYGVKD. Trimming took 3 bases from V and 3 from J; bases not matched to a gene: 2. CDR3 in DNA: TGTGCCATCAGTGAACAGGGGAGCTACGAGCAGTACTTC. Translation gives CAISEQGSYEQYF.

The rearrangement links TRBV6-2 or TRBV6-3 to TRBJ1-2, with D tentatively TRBD1 (5 bases). Trimming cost V 0 bases and J 7 bases, with 12 bases left between them. The V gene's germline CDR1 is MNHEY and CDR2 SVGEGT. The CDR3 extends over 14 amino acids. CDR3 DNA: TGTGCCAGCAGTTACTCGGGACGGAGGGCTGGCTACACCTTC. This codes for CASSYSGRRAGYTF.

This sequence joins TRBV6-1 and TRBJ1-5, with D perhaps TRBD1 (5 bases). The CDR3 consists of 16 residues. Germline V gene sequence: CDR1 MNHNS, CDR2 SASEGT. Deletions cut 2 bases from V and 1 base from J, with 12 bases between. In nucleotides, the CDR3 is TGTGCCAGCAGTGAACTTTTCTGGGACAGCAATCAGCCCCAGCATTTT. It yields the protein CASSELFWDSNQPQHF.

This chain joins TRBV11-3 and TRBJ2-5; the match to TRBD2 covers 11 bases. CDR3 length: 16 residues. V lost 5 bases, J lost 2 bases, and 7 bases stayed unmatched. CDR1 is SGHNT and CDR2 is YENEEA in the germline V gene. CDR3 residues: CASSPGTSGAQETQYF. CDR3 DNA sequence: TGTGCCAGCAGCCCCGGGACTAGCGGAGCACAAGAGACCCAGTACTTC.

The V gene is TRBV9, the J gene TRBJ1-4; 7 nucleotides agree with TRBD1. This CDR3 has 14 amino acids. Germline V CDR1 and CDR2: SGDLS, YYNGEE. V trimming: 3 bases; J trimming: 7 bases; junction bases outside the gene matches: 6. This CDR3 reads CASSGQGEGEKLFF. CDR3 DNA sequence: TGTGCCAGCAGCGGACAGGGAGAGGGTGAAAAACTGTTTTTT.

In this sample, this clone turned up once. The chain uses TRBV6-6 and TRBJ1-5, with D possibly TRBD1 on 5 matching bases. Germline CDR1 MNHNY, CDR2 SVGAGI (reference sequence). Between the trimmed V and J ends, which lost 7 bases and 5 bases, there was a span of 15 bases. This CDR3 has 14 amino acids. The CDR3 sequence is CASTTRGGDQPQHF. The CDR3 nucleotides are TGTGCCAGCACCACAAGGGGAGGTGATCAGCCCCAGCATTTT.

The genes are TRBV21-1 and TRBJ1-1; the D call TRBD1 from the table was never checked on the DNA. TRBV21-1 corresponds to a pseudogene. The CDR3 has 14 residues. CDR3 protein: CASSLRTVPGVSFF. The CDR3, as DNA: TGTGCCAGCAGCTTACGGACAGTCCCGGGCGTTTCTTTCTTT.

This clone was observed a few times. The rearrangement uses TRBV10-3 and TRBJ1-6; the D is unclear. Looked up from germline, CDR1 is ENHRY and CDR2 is SYGVKD. Trimming shortened V by 6 bases and J by 9 bases, and 15 bases separated the two germline ends. The CDR3 sequence is 14 residues long. CDR3 in amino acids: CAIREGGDSSPLHF. CDR3 sequence (DNA): TGTGCCATCAGGGAAGGAGGAGATAGTTCACCCCTCCACTTT.

This chain uses TRBV29-1 with TRBJ1-1, with a weak D call TRBD1 (5 bases). The CDR3 runs to 13 residues. Germline V lookup: CDR1 SQVTM, CDR2 ANQGSEA. The ends were cut back, 6 bases at V and 2 bases at J, with 13 bases in the middle. The CDR3 spells CSVARDYNTEAFF. Here the CDR3 DNA reads TGCAGCGTCGCACGGGACTACAACACTGAAGCTTTCTTT.

The chain recombines TRBV7-2 with TRBJ1-3; 8 bases are a match to TRBD1. CDR3 length: 16 residues. The junction had 7 bases not matched to a gene; V was cut back by 6 bases and J by 0 bases. CDR1 is SGHTA and CDR2 is FQGNSA in the germline V gene. In DNA form, the CDR3 reads TGTGCCAGCAGGGAAGGGACAGGCGACTCTGGAAACACCATATATTTT. Its translation is CASREGTGDSGNTIYF.

The chain links TRBV29-1 to TRBJ2-1, with 12 bases fitting TRBD1. Germline CDR1 SQVTM, CDR2 ANQGSEA. The CDR3 has 15 residues. J lost 8 bases, V lost 0 bases, and 5 bases had no gene match. The CDR3 DNA is TGCAGCGTTGAAGATATGGGACAGGGGGCTCATGAGCAGTTCTTC. Its translation: CSVEDMGQGAHEQFF.

Regarding this clone: The sample carries other DNA sequences with the same CDR3. The V and J genes are TRBV5-5 and TRBJ1-3; tentative D call: TRBD1 (5 bases). The CDR3 is made up of 15 amino acids. V was pared by 0 bases and J by 2 bases, with 9 bases between. The germline V gene has CDR1 SGHKS and CDR2 YYEKEE (reference sequence). CDR3 coding DNA: TGTGCCAGCAGCTTGGTGGGGACCGCTGGAAACACCATATATTTT. Translating it yields CASSLVGTAGNTIYF.

This rearrangement joins TRBV6-1 to TRBJ2-5; 7 bases agree with TRBD2. The CDR3 length is 16 residues. CDR1 is MNHNS and CDR2 is SASEGT in the germline V gene. J gave up 4 bases and V 2 bases, and 10 bases lay outside the gene matches. CDR3 nucleotides: TGTGCCAGCAGTGAATTTGGCCTAGCGGTATTAGAGACCCAGTACTTC. Translated, it gives CASSEFGLAVLETQYF.

The chain has TRBV5-1 and TRBJ1-4, with 7 positions matching TRBD1. Germline V lookup: CDR1 SGHRS, CDR2 YFSETQ. J lost 4 bases, V lost 4 bases, and 10 bases had no gene match. The CDR3 covers 16 residues. DNA of the CDR3: TGCGCCAGCAGCAGACAGGGAAGCTTCGGTAATGAAAAACTGTTTTTT. Translation: CASSRQGSFGNEKLFF.

The chain employs TRBV3-1 (or the pseudogene TRBV3-2) and TRBJ2-2; a possible D gene is TRBD1 (6 bases). This CDR3 is 15 amino acids long. Germline values: CDR1 LGHDT, CDR2 YNNKEL (reference sequence). Trimming removed 9 bases from V and 5 bases from J, with 19 bases in between. The CDR3 bases are TGTGCCAGTAAAGGGGGTCGAGTAGAGACCGGGGAGCTGTTTTTT. It is translated as CASKGGRVETGELFF.

The chain links TRBV29-1 to TRBJ2-7; 7 bases line up with TRBD2. Unmatched junction bases numbered 12, after V lost 2 bases and J lost 5 bases. The germline V gene encodes CDR1 SQVTM and CDR2 ANQGSEA. This CDR3 has 15 amino acids. The CDR3 sequence: CSVETGGSMANEQYF. The DNA for the CDR3 is TGCAGCGTTGAAACTGGCGGGAGCATGGCCAACGAGCAGTACTTC.

The J gene is TRBJ2-3, the V gene TRBV7-7; D may be TRBD2 (5 bases). Trimming pared 5 bases from V and 6 bases from J, leaving 12 bases between. This CDR3 spans 13 amino acids. Germline V gene sequence: CDR1 SSHAT, CDR2 FNYEAQ (reference sequence). The CDR3 DNA is TGTGCCAGCAGCAAGGAACCGGGGGATACGCAGTATTTT. This translates into CASSKEPGDTQYF.

The chain uses TRBV19 and TRBJ1-1; a possible D gene is TRBD1 (5 bases). V gave up 11 bases and J gave up 4 bases, with 17 bases separating them. This CDR3 has 13 amino acids. CDR1 LNHDA and CDR2 SQIVND come from the germline V gene (reference sequence). For the CDR3, the DNA is TGTGCCTCGTGGGGGGGAATGGGCACTGAAGCTTTCTTT. Residues: CASWGGMGTEAFF.